The present T cell receptor beta chain was sequenced within a study of blood T cells in healthy people across ages. Whole-study findings and limits: The diversity estimates, figures obtained from one million T cells, were considered underestimates.

Donor samples were obtained from healthy Caucasian individuals from Russia, aged about 6 to 90. The second PCR ran roughly 7 to 11 cycles with a sample-barcoded 5' primer and J-beta primers. TCRdb analysed the 5' RACE reads with MiXCR anew, one entry per CDR3 protein. The sample lists around 1.5 million distinct CDR3 sequences; about 32% were seen once. Regarding this clonotype: What it binds is not known.

Sequencing was carried out using blood. This clonotype originated in a woman in her thirties in good health.

In DNA form, the CDR3 reads TGTGCCACCAAACAAGAGACCGAGGAGAACACTGAAGCTTTCTTT. This gives the protein CATKQETEENTEAFF. The J gene is TRBJ1-1, the V gene TRBV28; D gene unclear. Germline CDR1 MDHEN, CDR2 SYDVKM. Trimming stripped 10 bases from V and 1 base from J, with 19 bases between. The CDR3 extends over 15 amino acids.